The clone carrying this T cell receptor beta chain was seen many times. Its antigen is unknown. The source of the sample is a study of HIV-infected children after antiretroviral therapy interruption. Study as a whole: Children were on planned treatment interruption or continuous treatment. Weeks 0, 12, interruption end (24 or 48), and about 3 years post-study gave interruption-arm samples. Continuous-treatment samples came from weeks 0, 48 and 150.

Described treatment: PENTA 11 planned treatment interruption arm or continuous ART arm. V lost 1 base and J lost 4, with 13 bases in between. CDR3 length: 15 amino acids. The TCR library was built from RNA with a 3' RACE protocol and unique molecular identifiers. In TCRdb, the 3' RACE reads were re-called with MiXCR into one record per CDR3 protein. Among approximately 95,000 distinct CDR3 sequences listed, less than 7% were seen once. Study-wide findings and caveats: The CD45RA+ naive sort may contain some EMRA or stem memory cells.

The TCR sequence derives from a pool of human donors with HIV. Here the sequenced sample was CD45RA+ CD4+ T cells from PBMCs, pooled from several time points, taken from a donor given antiretroviral therapy, either interrupted or continuous. Subset in this sample: naive CD4+ CD45RA+ CD45RO- T cells. The genes are TRBV12-3 or TRBV12-4 and TRBJ1-2, with a possible D match to TRBD1 (6 bases). CDR3 loop: CASSLDPRGFYGYTF. CDR3 DNA: TGTGCCAGCAGTTTAGATCCCAGGGGCTTCTATGGCTACACCTTC.